This record covers a single T cell receptor beta chain. Its antigen remains unidentified. The junction shows a germline mismatch at one end, possibly a read error. Disease lasting under 3 months, a NOSPECS grade of at least 4, and a Clinical Activity Score of at least 3 were features of the ophthalmopathy patients. The authors took PBMCs from roughly 9.5 ml fresh peripheral blood. This entry belongs to a study of T cells in Graves' hyperthyroidism and ophthalmopathy. Findings of the study overall: Ophthalmopathy was predicted by the model a median of around 5.9 months ahead of onset. Most clonotypes expanded in thyroid above 0.001 were likewise present in blood.

TCR beta CDR3 region amplification was performed from RNA transcripts. RT-PCR in the first round (using the HTBI primer set) targeted the TCR CDR3. TCRdb called the multiplex PCR reads again in MiXCR, with one record for every CDR3 protein. This table has roughly 500,000 distinct CDR3 sequences, roughly a quarter appearing once. The CDR3 contains 14 residues. Germline V gene data show CDR1 as SGHTA and CDR2 as FQGNSA. This receptor was obtained from a woman in her 30s with Graves' ophthalmopathy. The sequencing sample was made of blood. The rearrangement uses TRBV7-2 and TRBJ1-1; no clear D gene. This chain's CDR3 is CASSTDGRFPEACF. Written as DNA, the CDR3 is TGTGCCAGCAGCACAGACGGCCGTTTCCCTGAAGCTTGCTTT.